One and the same sample provided the 4 T cell receptor beta chains below, sequenced in a study of blood T cell repertoires in COVID-19. Libraries were prepared by immunoSEQ multiplex PCR; TCRdb keeps only in-frame clonotypes and omits some of them. The sample lists under 300,000 clones, more than 65% occurring once. Input material: peripheral blood. The receptors originated from a woman between 40 and 50 years old with active or convalescent COVID-19.

The chain carries TRBV7-9 and TRBJ2-7, with 12 bases that match TRBD1. Germline assignment: CDR1 SEHNR and CDR2 FQNEAQ (reference sequence). The CDR3 extends over 14 amino acids. Trimming took 6 bases from V and 5 from J; bases not matched to a gene: 5. CDR3 nucleotides: TGTGCCAGCAGTTGGGGACAGGGGGCAAACGAGCAGTACTTC. The encoded protein is CASSWGQGANEQYF.

This clone was recorded a few times. V is TRBV5-1 and J is TRBJ2-7, with 8 nucleotides matching TRBD1. The ends lost 1 base at V and 5 bases at J; junction bases unmatched: 5. Germline V gene sequence: CDR1 SGHRS, CDR2 YFSETQ. This CDR3 is 14 amino acids long. The CDR3 DNA sequence: TGCGCCAGCAGCTTGTTACAGGGGGAGAACGAGCAGTACTTC. It codes for CASSLLQGENEQYF.

J is TRBJ2-7 and V is TRBV5-5; the D is unclear. CDR3 length: 13 residues. The germline V gene has CDR1 SGHKS and CDR2 YYEKEE (reference sequence). The V end lost 0 bases, the J end lost 3 bases, and 7 bases lay between the germline ends. CDR3 DNA sequence: TGTGCCAGCAGCTTGGGACTTTTCTACGAGCAGTACGTC. It codes for CASSLGLFYEQYV.

Points on this clone: Additional DNA sequences in this sample encode the identical CDR3. The chain recombines TRBV27 with TRBJ1-1; D ambiguous. CDR3 length: 12 residues. Deletions cut 3 bases from V and 6 bases from J, with 8 bases between. Germline CDR1 and CDR2: MNHEY and SMNVEV (reference sequence). CDR3 sequence: CASSFRGSEAFF. The CDR3 coding sequence is TGTGCCAGCAGTTTTCGGGGTTCTGAAGCTTTCTTT.